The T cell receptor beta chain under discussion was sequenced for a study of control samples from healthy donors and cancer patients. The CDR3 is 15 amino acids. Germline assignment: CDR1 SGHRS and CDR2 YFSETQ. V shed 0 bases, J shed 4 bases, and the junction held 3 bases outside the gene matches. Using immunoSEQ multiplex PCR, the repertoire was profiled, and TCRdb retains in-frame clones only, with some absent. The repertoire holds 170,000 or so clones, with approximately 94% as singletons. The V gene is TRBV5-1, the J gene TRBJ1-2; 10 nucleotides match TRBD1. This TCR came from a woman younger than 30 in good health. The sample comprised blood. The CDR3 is CASSLADRGGYGYTF. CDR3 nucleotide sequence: TGCGCCAGCAGCTTGGCGGACAGGGGGGGCTATGGCTACACCTTC.